This T cell receptor (beta chain) was sequenced during a study of blood T cells in healthy people across ages. The study's findings and limits: The authors considered diversity estimates from one million T cells to be underestimates. Naive and antigen-experienced cells could not be conclusively compared, given unsorted PBMCs. In older individuals, TCR beta diversity per million T cells was lower, falling roughly linearly with age.

Sample-barcoded 5' priming and a J-beta primer mix drove a second PCR of roughly 6 to 12 cycles. TCRdb reprocessed the 5' RACE reads via MiXCR and lists one record per CDR3 protein. The table has 850,000 to 1,100,000 distinct CDR3 sequences, 35% to 45% seen once; the top ten hold about an eighth. The CDR3 length is 16 residues. Trimming stripped 0 bases from V and 0 bases from J, with 9 bases between. Germline CDR1 is SGHRS and CDR2 is YFSETQ. About this clonotype itself: As yet, its antigen is unknown.

The chain recombines TRBV5-1 with TRBJ2-2, with a weak D call TRBD2 (5 bases). The TCR was taken from a man younger than 35 in good health. Input material: blood. Here the CDR3 reads CASSLERVSNTGELFF. The CDR3 DNA reads TGCGCCAGCAGCTTGGAGAGGGTTTCGAACACCGGGGAGCTGTTTTTT.